Listed below are T cell receptor beta chains from one sample, sequenced in a study of shared clonotypes between healthy human individuals. Using immunoSEQ multiplex PCR, the repertoire was profiled, and TCRdb retains in-frame clones only, with some absent. The sample includes about 980,000 clones, 70% to 85% of them seen just once. Input material: memory CD4+ T cells sorted from blood. The receptors stem from a man between 18 and 29 years old in good health. Each CDR3 is given with its conserved first and last residue. D genes are given only for firm matches. The size of a clone is reported for some rows only, either as once, few or many, or as a class for expanded clones.

TRBD2 | TRBJ2-5 | once | TRBV9 | CASSVDGLAGGQTQYF | TGTGCCAGCAGCGTAGACGGGCTAGCGGGGGGCCAGACCCAGTACTTC
NA | TRBJ1-2 | NA | TRBV6-1 | CASSEGWGGYGYTF | TGTGCCAGCAGTGAAGGGTGGGGTGGCTATGGCTACACCTTC
NA | TRBJ1-2 | NA | TRBV30 | CAWNWQGSGYTF | TGTGCCTGGAACTGGCAGGGGTCGGGCTACACCTTC
TRBD1 | TRBJ1-5 | few | TRBV2 | CASRGGQGSMGNQPQHF | TGTGCCAGCAGGGGAGGACAGGGGAGTATGGGCAATCAGCCCCAGCATTTT
NA | TRBJ2-7 | NA | TRBV28 | CASRLRPGNQFYEQYF | TGTGCCAGCAGGTTAAGGCCGGGAAATCAATTCTACGAGCAGTACTTC
TRBD1 | TRBJ1-6 | NA | TRBV30 | CAWRSAHLPGQGSYNSPLHF | TGTGCCTGGAGATCGGCCCATCTTCCGGGACAGGGATCCTATAATTCACCCCTCCACTTT
NA | TRBJ1-1 | NA | TRBV6-6 | CASSYSAHLDTEAFF | TGTGCCAGCAGTTACTCGGCCCACCTAGACACTGAAGCTTTCTTT
NA | TRBJ2-3 | NA | TRBV7-6 | CASSLEDTQYF | TGTGCCAGCAGCTTAGAGGATACGCAGTATTTT
TRBD1 | TRBJ1-6 | once | TRBV6-1 | CASSEDRLGNSPLHF | TGTGCCAGCAGTGAGGACAGGTTGGGTAATTCACCCCTCCACTTT
TRBD1 | TRBJ1-5 | NA | TRBV18 | CASSPRQGNQPQHF | TGTGCCAGCTCACCACGACAGGGTAATCAGCCCCAGCATTTT
NA | TRBJ1-2 | NA | TRBV7-2 | CASSYTGTRGYTF | TGTGCCAGCAGCTATACAGGGACTCGTGGCTACACCTTC
NA | TRBJ1-1 | NA | TRBV12-5 | CASGLETETDYLTEAFF | TGTGCTAGTGGTTTGGAGACCGAGACAGACTATCTCACTGAAGCTTTCTTT
NA | TRBJ1-2 | many | TRBV6-1 | CASSDNYGYTF | TGTGCCAGCAGTGATAACTATGGCTACACCTTC
TRBD1 | TRBJ1-1 | NA | TRBV5-6 | CASSPGGPTEAFF | TGTGCCAGCAGCCCAGGGGGCCCCACTGAAGCTTTCTTT
TRBD1 | TRBJ2-2 | NA | TRBV5-1 | CASSLWDSGGELFF | TGCGCCAGCAGCTTGTGGGACAGTGGCGGGGAGCTGTTTTTT
TRBD2 | TRBJ2-7 | NA | TRBV10-3 | CATEAGGTYEQYF | TGTGCCACCGAAGCGGGGGGCACCTACGAGCAGTACTTC
NA | TRBJ2-2 | NA | TRBV30 | CAAPFPGRGTGELFF | TGTGCCGCCCCATTCCCTGGTCGGGGCACCGGGGAGCTGTTTTTT
TRBD2 | TRBJ2-2 | once | TRBV5-6 | CASSRGLAGLNTGELFF | TGTGCCAGCAGCAGAGGACTAGCGGGACTGAACACCGGGGAGCTGTTTTTT
NA | TRBJ1-2 | NA | TRBV6-6 | CASSYSENHNYGYTF | TGTGCCAGCAGTTACTCGGAGAACCATAACTATGGCTACACCTTC
TRBD2 | TRBJ2-3 | NA | TRBV18 | CASSPLAGGETDTQYF | TGTGCCAGCTCACCACTAGCGGGAGGAGAAACAGATACGCAGTATTTT
TRBD2 | TRBJ2-1 | NA | TRBV7-8 | CASSFGTSGLHNEQFF | TGTGCCAGCAGCTTCGGGACTAGCGGATTGCACAATGAGCAGTTCTTC
NA | TRBJ2-7 | NA | TRBV10-2 | CASRLESPYEQYF | TGCGCCAGCAGACTAGAGAGCCCCTACGAGCAGTACTTC
NA | TRBJ2-5 | few | TRBV6-5 | CASRKRLETQETQYF | TGTGCCAGCAGGAAGAGACTAGAAACCCAAGAGACCCAGTACTTC
NA | TRBJ1-6 | few | TRBV27 | CASSFVENSPLHF | TGTGCCAGCAGCTTCGTCGAAAATTCACCCCTCCACTTT
NA | TRBJ2-1 | NA | TRBV11-2 | CASSPRRGAGNFF | TGTGCCAGCAGCCCTCGGCGAGGCGCAGGGAACTTCTTC
TRBD2 | TRBJ2-5 | NA | TRBV28 | CASSFQRGGETQYF | TGTGCCAGCAGTTTTCAGCGGGGAGGAGAGACCCAGTACTTC
NA | TRBJ2-2 | NA | TRBV30 | CAWRGHGTGELFF | TGTGCCTGGCGGGGGCACGGGACCGGGGAGCTGTTTTTT
NA | TRBJ2-1 | NA | TRBV5-1 | CASSGRAIPTTSSYNEQFF | TGCGCCAGCAGCGGAAGAGCCATACCAACAACATCCTCCTACAATGAGCAGTTCTTC
NA | TRBJ2-1 | once | TRBV9 | CASSVGDTRFF | TGTGCCAGCAGCGTAGGGGACACCCGTTTCTTC
NA | TRBJ2-3 | NA | TRBV5-1 | CASSKGRGTGTDTQYF | TGCGCCAGCAGTAAGGGCCGAGGGACCGGGACAGATACGCAGTATTTT
NA | TRBJ2-3 | NA | TRBV19 | CASSIFGRGRTDTQYF | TGTGCCAGTAGTATTTTTGGCAGGGGCAGGACAGATACGCAGTATTTT
TRBD1 | TRBJ1-2 | many | TRBV5-1 | CASSDDRGSGYTF | TGCGCCAGCAGCGACGACAGGGGAAGTGGCTACACCTTC
NA | TRBJ2-3 | few | TRBV6-5 | CASSTRLTDTQYF | TGTGCCAGCAGTACCCGCCTCACAGATACGCAGTATTTT
TRBD2 | TRBJ2-3 | few | TRBV11-2 | CASSPGLAGATDTQYF | TGTGCCAGCAGCCCGGGACTAGCGGGAGCCACAGATACGCAGTATTTT
NA | TRBJ1-5 | NA | TRBV19 | CASRPQGGNQPQHF | TGTGCCAGTAGGCCACAGGGTGGTAATCAGCCCCAGCATTTT
TRBD1 | TRBJ1-5 | NA | TRBV7-8 | CASSLGGTGGDQPQHF | TGTGCCAGCAGCTTAGGGGGGACAGGGGGCGATCAGCCCCAGCATTTT
NA | TRBJ2-5 | once | TRBV18 | CASSPPEGSETQYF | TGTGCCAGCTCACCACCGGAGGGATCGGAGACCCAGTACTTC
NA | TRBJ1-3 | NA | TRBV5-6 | CASSLRQISSGNTIYF | TGTGCCAGCAGCTTGAGACAGATCTCCTCTGGAAACACCATATATTTT
TRBD2 | TRBJ2-2 | few | TRBV10-3 | CATARLAASRNTGELFF | TGTGCCACCGCCAGACTAGCGGCCTCCCGGAACACCGGGGAGCTGTTTTTT
TRBD2 | TRBJ2-7 | NA | TRBV5-6 | CASRTSWETPYEQYF | TGTGCCAGCCGGACTAGCTGGGAAACTCCCTACGAGCAGTACTTC
TRBD1 | TRBJ2-2 | once | TRBV6-1 | CASSEADRAGGELFF | TGTGCCAGCAGTGAAGCGGACAGGGCGGGCGGGGAGCTGTTTTTT